These 15 T cell receptor beta chains originate from one sample sequenced in a study of T cell repertoires in cytomegalovirus infection. TCRdb re-called the reads with MiXCR, one entry per CDR3 protein. In the table there are some 440,000 distinct CDR3 sequences, around 32% of which are singletons. The source material was PBMCs. Receptors were obtained from a human donor in good health (CMV status not recorded). Some clones in this sample may be carry-over from other donors' samples.

The chain uses TRBV6-2 or TRBV6-3 and TRBJ2-3; no definite D call. From germline, CDR1 is MNHEY and CDR2 SVGEGT. V was clipped by 5 bases and J by 7 bases, with 22 bases between them. The CDR3 consists of 16 residues. The CDR3 protein is CASSTQAPPVGYTQYF. CDR3 DNA: TGTGCCAGCAGTACTCAAGCCCCTCCGGTAGGATATACGCAGTATTTT.

The chain is built from TRBV7-9 and TRBJ1-1; 8 nucleotides agree with TRBD1. From germline, CDR1 is SEHNR and CDR2 FQNEAQ (reference sequence). The CDR3 length is 22 residues. V was clipped by 2 bases and J by 0 bases; unmatched bases: 23. The CDR3 loop is CASSLRREGTGRLGGLNTEAFF. CDR3 bases: TGTGCCAGCAGCTTAAGGAGGGAAGGGACAGGCCGCTTGGGGGGTCTGAACACTGAAGCTTTCTTT.

Only one count was recorded for this clonotype. Sequence at one end of the junction differs from germline and may be a read error. The CDR3, as DNA: TGTGCCAGCAGCCACAGTGGGACAGTGAACACTGAATCTTTATTT. Translation gives CASSHSGTVNTESLF. The chain recombines TRBV11-1 with TRBJ1-1; 7 bases agree with TRBD1. Germline loops: CDR1 SGHAT, CDR2 FQDESV (reference sequence). The CDR3 is 15 residues long.

The chain has TRBV4-2 and TRBJ2-3, with 9 bases matching TRBD2. The CDR3 has 16 amino acids. Per the germline V gene, CDR1 is LGHNA and CDR2 is YNFKEQ. V was pared by 0 bases and J by 3 bases, with 4 bases of the junction left unmatched. The CDR3 nucleotides are TGTGCCAGCAGCCAAGAGCGGGGGGGCTGGACAGATACGCAGTATTTT. Protein sequence: CASSQERGGWTDTQYF.

The chain employs TRBV20-1 and TRBJ1-5; D is unresolved. The germline gives CDR1 DFQATT, CDR2 SNEGSKA (reference sequence). The V gene lost 4 bases and the J gene lost 0 bases, with 10 bases spanning the gap. The CDR3 contains 14 residues. The CDR3 region has the DNA TGCAGTGCTACTGACCTGGTTAGCAATCAGCCCCAGCATTTT. Its protein is CSATDLVSNQPQHF.

This rearrangement joins TRBV2 to TRBJ2-7; the D is unclear. The V gene lost 6 bases and the J gene lost 0 bases, with 12 bases spanning the gap. Per the germline V gene, CDR1 is SNHLY and CDR2 is FYNNEI. The CDR3 covers 14 residues. The CDR3 DNA reads as TGTGCCAGCAGAGACACGGCGGCCTCCTACGAGCAGTACTTC. It specifies CASRDTAASYEQYF.

This clonotype appeared once. A read error may explain this, as a much larger clone is one base away. The chain links TRBV7-8 to TRBJ2-2; 13 bases are shared with TRBD2. The CDR3 is 16 residues long. CDR1 and CDR2 (germline): SGHVS, FQNEAQ. The CDR3 protein is CDSSFTSGGATGELFF. The CDR3 DNA reads TGTGACAGCAGCTTCACTAGCGGGGGGGCGACCGGGGAGCTGTTTTTT.

This clonotype occurred many times. The chain joins TRBV4-1 to TRBJ1-2; D is unclear. CDR1 is MGHRA, CDR2 YSYEKL, per germline. CDR3 length: 12 residues. V was trimmed by 6 bases and J by 1 base, leaving 6 bases between them. The CDR3 bases are TGCGCCAGCAGACGTCGTAACTATGGCTACACCTTC. This gives the protein CASRRRNYGYTF.

The rearrangement uses TRBV20-1 and TRBJ2-1; D unclear. Germline CDR1 DFQATT, CDR2 SNEGSKA (reference sequence). V was pared by 2 bases and J by 0 bases, with 20 bases between. The CDR3 extends over 18 amino acids. CDR3 DNA sequence: TGCAGTGCTAGACCTACTCCCTTGCGAGGAATCTCCTACAATGAGCAGTTCTTC. It codes for CSARPTPLRGISYNEQFF.

This clonotype was picked up one time. This rearrangement joins TRBV5-8 to TRBJ2-1; TRBD2 is a possible D gene (5 bases). The CDR3 runs to 15 residues. Germline V lookup: CDR1 SGHTS, CDR2 YDEGEE. Trimming stripped 3 bases from V and 0 bases from J, with 10 bases between. CDR3 protein: CASSSGVSSYNEQFF. The CDR3 bases are TGTGCCAGCAGCTCCGGGGTGAGCTCCTACAATGAGCAGTTCTTC.

The chain recombines TRBV25-1 with TRBJ2-2; 12 positions match TRBD2. Looked up from germline, CDR1 is MGHDK and CDR2 is SYGVNS. J gave up 6 bases and V 5 bases, and 4 bases lay outside the gene matches. The CDR3 contains 15 residues. CDR3 DNA sequence: TGTGCCAGCAGTCTAGCGGGGGGGCCCTCCGGGGAGCTGTTTTTT. Amino acids: CASSLAGGPSGELFF.

This clonotype has a handful of counts. The rearrangement joins TRBV6-5 to TRBJ1-2; TRBD1 agrees at 11 bases. This CDR3 has 16 amino acids. V trimming: 0 bases; J trimming: 4 bases; junction bases outside the gene matches: 4. CDR1 and CDR2 from the germline V gene are MNHEY and SVGAGI. Written as DNA, the CDR3 is TGTGCCAGCAGTTACTCGACCGGGACAGGGGGCTATGGCTACACCTTC. Translated, it gives CASSYSTGTGGYGYTF.

The J gene is TRBJ1-5, the V gene TRBV12-3 or TRBV12-4, with D hard to call. There are 15 residues in the CDR3. V lost 1 base and J lost 5, with 12 bases in between. CDR3 protein: CASSLGMEGHQPQHF. As DNA, the CDR3 is TGTGCCAGCAGTTTAGGCATGGAGGGTCATCAGCCCCAGCATTTT.

This clonotype turned up a few times. The CDR3 here is CASSLEGLIKNSPLHF. The CDR3 bases are TGTGCCAGCAGCTTAGAGGGGTTGATAAAAAATTCACCCCTCCACTTT. This sequence joins TRBV7-6 and TRBJ1-6; D is possibly TRBD1 (5 bases). The V and J ends lost 1 base and 7 bases respectively, with 14 bases between them. The CDR3 length is 16 residues. CDR1 is SGHVS, CDR2 FNYEAQ, per germline.

The chain employs TRBV7-9 and TRBJ2-1; 7 bases match TRBD1. The CDR3 runs 16 residues. Unmatched junction bases numbered 10, after V lost 2 bases and J lost 6 bases. Germline V CDR1 and CDR2: SEHNR, FQNEAQ (reference sequence). CDR3 region: CASSLKPGQQPNEQFF. The CDR3 DNA sequence: TGTGCCAGCAGCTTAAAGCCGGGACAGCAGCCCAATGAGCAGTTCTTC.